This T cell receptor (beta chain) emerged from a study of blood T cell repertoires in COVID-19 (dated by TCRdb to the early 2020s). Study-level background: Samples from collaborators originated in the United States, Italy and Spain and spanned both the acute and convalescent phases of COVID-19. The prospective study material was composed of cDNA or gDNA derived from T cells, B-cell-depleted T cells, or PBMCs. The dataset comprised deeply sampled blood TCRbeta repertoires from subjects exposed to, actively infected with, or recovered from COVID-19. The repertoires were released in a freely available public database meant as a resource for research on the immune response to SARS-CoV-2. The samples were drawn from two sources: the first 160 participants of the ongoing ImmuneRACE study, and over 950 subjects contributed by 6 global collaborators. Sample metadata almost always included a de-identified subject ID, COVID-19 status, age in years and sex. HLA class I and class II types, where available, came from metadata supplied by the sample provider rather than from assay-based typing. The research as a whole found: The quantity of clinical and demographic metadata differed by source and by participant and was supplied without curation.

TCRbeta CDR3 regions were amplified from genomic DNA by means of the immunoSEQ Assay, a bias-controlled multiplex PCR. The study's processing was this. The number of nucleated cells in each sample was estimated by amplification of reference gene primers within the assay. Sequence reads were collapsed and filtered to measure the absolute abundance of every unique TCRbeta CDR3 rearrangement. For each sample, productive Simpson clonality was calculated as the square root of Simpson's diversity index over productive rearrangements. In TCRdb, the immuneACCESS table is reduced to in-frame sequences with V and J assigned. These tables do not hold every clone; where another copy was compared, an unresolved V gene accounts for under half, and the others remain unexplained. V, J and clone size reflect that table, while D and trimming were determined from the DNA. For this sample there are 55,000 to 75,000 clones; about 87% appear just once. Of the sample, just over 8% falls within the top ten clones.

There are 13 amino acids in the CDR3, from cysteine to phenylalanine inclusive. Only the CDR3 DNA stays, 39 bases, in frame from base 1. The trim is 4 bases for V and 4 bases for J, with a gap of 12 bases between the germline ends. CDR1 and CDR2, looked up from the germline V gene, are SGDLS and YYNGEE. The collaborating institutions used their own protocols to collect whole blood in K2EDTA tubes. For TCRbeta analysis, collaborators shipped samples in one of three forms: frozen whole blood, isolated PBMCs, or DNA extracted from either of those sample types. Remarks on this clone: It lacks a known antigen. Base qualities are not recorded, but no much larger clone differs from it by a single base.

The sequence derives from a man aged 50 or older with active COVID-19. The rearranged segments are TRBV9 and TRBJ2-7, and possibly TRBD2, on 5 matching bases. Sequenced input: peripheral blood. CDR3 region: CASSPGLEYEQYF. The DNA reads TGTGCCAGCAGCCCAGGACTCGAGTACGAGCAGTACTTC.